Sequencing of this TCR beta chain was carried out in a study of cytomegalovirus exposure and HLA in healthy donors. Study-wide results and caveats: A missense DCLRE1C variant was associated with V- and J-gene trimming of TCR beta chains in a later analysis, and an independent cohort replicated the association.

Primers for the PCR totalled 60 Vbeta and 13 Jbeta. Method: immunoSEQ multiplex PCR; TCRdb's copy keeps in-frame clones and lacks some. The repertoire consists of 150,000 to 200,000 clones, with about 77% occurring once and the leading ten covering roughly 7.4%. V was pared by 0 bases and J by 4 bases, with 10 bases of the junction left unmatched. This CDR3 comprises 16 residues. The germline V gene encodes CDR1 SQVTM and CDR2 ANQGSEA. Of note for this clone: Its cognate antigen is unknown.

The chain uses TRBV29-1 and TRBJ2-3; 7 bases line up with TRBD1. The clonotype originates from a male donor in good health and CMV-seropositive. The sample was PBMCs. The CDR3 reads CSVEDPPGGVSDTQYF. CDR3 sequence (DNA): TGCAGCGTTGAAGATCCTCCAGGGGGAGTTTCAGATACGCAGTATTTT.